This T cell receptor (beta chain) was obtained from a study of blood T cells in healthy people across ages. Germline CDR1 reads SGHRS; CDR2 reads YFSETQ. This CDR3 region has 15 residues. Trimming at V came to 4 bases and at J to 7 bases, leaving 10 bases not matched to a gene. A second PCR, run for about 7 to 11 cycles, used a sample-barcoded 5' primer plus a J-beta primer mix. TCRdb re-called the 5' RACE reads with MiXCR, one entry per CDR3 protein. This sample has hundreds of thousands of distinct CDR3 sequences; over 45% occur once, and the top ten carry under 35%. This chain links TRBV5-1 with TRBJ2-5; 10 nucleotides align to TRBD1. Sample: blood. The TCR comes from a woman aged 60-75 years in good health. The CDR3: CASSHDRGRGGTQYF. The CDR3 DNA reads TGCGCCAGCAGCCACGACAGGGGGCGAGGAGGGACCCAGTACTTC. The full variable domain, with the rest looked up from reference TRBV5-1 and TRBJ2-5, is KAGVTQTPRYLIKTRGQQVTLSCSPISGHRSVSWYQQTPGQGLQFLFEYFSETQRNKGNFPGRFSGRQFSNSRSEMNVSTLELGDSALYLCASSHDRGRGGTQYFGPGTRLLVL.